The T cell receptor beta chain under discussion was sequenced for a study of blood T cells in healthy people across ages. Donors were systemically healthy Caucasian individuals from Russia aged roughly 6 to 100 years. Peripheral blood from each donor was collected in a volume of ten milliliters. Findings and caveats of the study: The donors' CMV status was not determined, possibly confounding changes in expanded clonotypes.

Between the trimmed V and J ends, which lost 1 base and 2 bases, there was a span of 12 bases. Germline loops: CDR1 LGHNA, CDR2 YSLEER. The CDR3 length is 15 residues. A second PCR of roughly 7 to 11 cycles used a sample-barcoded 5' primer and a J-beta primer mix. TCRdb reprocessed the 5' RACE reads via MiXCR and lists one record per CDR3 protein. There are some 1.8 million distinct CDR3 sequences in the sample; about 39% occur only once, and 20% to 25% lies in the top ten. This clonotype appeared a few times. Its specificity is unknown. This TCR was recovered from a human donor in good health. V usage is TRBV4-3 and J usage is TRBJ2-7; no clear D gene. Sequencing input: blood. CDR3 coding DNA: TGCGCCAGCAGCCAAGTAAGGAGCACCACCTACGAGCAGTACTTC. The encoded protein is CASSQVRSTTYEQYF.